These 12 T cell receptor beta chains came from one sample sequenced in a study of control samples from healthy donors and cancer patients. Profiling relied on immunoSEQ multiplex PCR, and the TCRdb table lists in-frame clones only, not all of them. The data contain 120,000 or so clones, around nine tenths of them singletons. Sequencing was carried out using blood. The receptor source for this set is a man aged 25 to 45 in good health.

V gene TRBV2 combines with J gene TRBJ1-5; D ambiguous. CDR3 length: 14 amino acids. Per the germline V gene, CDR1 is SNHLY and CDR2 is FYNNEI. V was pared by 1 base and J by 4 bases, with 8 bases between. The CDR3 nucleotides read TGTGCCAGCAGTGAAGGGCGGAAGAATCAGCCCCAGCATTTT. Residues: CASSEGRKNQPQHF.

The J gene is TRBJ1-2, the V gene TRBV30; D perhaps matches TRBD1 (6 bases). Germline V CDR1 and CDR2: GTSNPN, SVGIG (reference sequence). The ends were cut back, 2 bases at V and 5 bases at J, with 9 bases in the middle. The CDR3 loop spans 12 amino acids. The CDR3 nucleotides are TGTGCCTGGAGTAGGACAGAGTATGGCTACACCTTC. This sequence encodes CAWSRTEYGYTF.

The rearrangement joins TRBV29-1 to TRBJ1-1, with 8 bases matching TRBD1. The CDR3 runs 15 residues. Germline CDR1 reads SQVTM; CDR2 reads ANQGSEA. J lost 4 bases, V lost 0 bases, and 7 bases had no gene match. The chain's CDR3 is CSVEDSITGGTEAFF. The CDR3 nucleotides are TGCAGCGTTGAAGATTCAATTACAGGGGGCACTGAAGCTTTCTTT.

This clone was observed once. The gene calls are TRBV19 and TRBJ2-6; the D gene is possibly TRBD1 (5 bases). The CDR3 has 16 amino acids. Germline V gene lookup returns CDR1 LNHDA and CDR2 SQIVND (reference sequence). V lost 2 bases to trimming and J lost 2 bases, with 10 bases between them. This chain's CDR3 is CASSIIGRAGANVLTF. The DNA for the CDR3 is TGTGCCAGTAGTATAATAGGCAGGGCTGGGGCCAACGTCCTGACTTTC.

In this sample, this clone turned up once. The chain is built from TRBV5-4 and TRBJ2-7; 9 bases fit TRBD1. CDR1 is SGHNT, CDR2 YYREEE, per germline (reference sequence). The CDR3 has 15 residues. V dropped 5 bases and J dropped 4; count of bases not matched to a gene: 10. Here the CDR3 reads CASSLGQGQGYEQYV. The CDR3 DNA reads TGTGCCAGCAGTCTCGGACAGGGGCAAGGTTACGAGCAGTACGTC.

The rearrangement uses TRBV19 and TRBJ1-6, with unresolved D. The V gene's germline CDR1 is LNHDA and CDR2 SQIVND (reference sequence). The CDR3 extends over 15 amino acids. V was shortened by 4 bases and J by 13 bases, with 20 bases between the two germline ends. The CDR3 DNA follows: TGTGCCAGTAGTACCCACGGACCCCCTCTAAGGCCCCTCCACTTT. Its protein product is CASSTHGPPLRPLHF.

The DNA for the CDR3 is TGTGCCAGTAGGGAGAGCTCTGGAAACACCATATATTTT. This sequence encodes CASRESSGNTIYF. The V call is TRBV19, the J call TRBJ1-3, with D unresolved. V was shortened by 6 bases and J by 0 bases, with 6 bases between the two germline ends. Germline V gene data show CDR1 as LNHDA and CDR2 as SQIVND (reference sequence). The CDR3 consists of 13 residues.

The genes are TRBV3-1 (or the pseudogene TRBV3-2) and TRBJ2-1; TRBD2 matches 7 bases. This CDR3 has 15 amino acids. Germline values: CDR1 LGHDT, CDR2 YNNKEL (reference sequence). J lost 8 bases, V lost 7 bases, and 14 bases had no gene match. The CDR3 loop is CASTGAGLLAHEQFF. DNA of the CDR3: TGTGCCAGCACGGGAGCGGGACTCCTAGCCCATGAGCAGTTCTTC.

The rearrangement uses TRBV14 and TRBJ2-1, with 7 bases lining up with TRBD2. Germline V gene lookup returns CDR1 SGHDN and CDR2 FVKESK. This CDR3 is built from 15 residues. V lost 4 bases to trimming and J lost 6 bases; unmatched junction nucleotides: 9. This chain's CDR3 is CASSPQWGGSNEQFF. CDR3 nucleotides: TGTGCCAGCAGCCCCCAGTGGGGGGGTTCCAATGAGCAGTTCTTC.

V and J are TRBV11-1 and TRBJ1-4; 8 nucleotides agree with TRBD1. CDR1 is SGHAT, CDR2 FQDESV, per germline (reference sequence). V lost 4 bases to trimming and J lost 3 bases; unmatched junction nucleotides: 1. This CDR3 spans 14 amino acids. The CDR3 reads CASSSQGANEKLFF. DNA for the CDR3: TGTGCCAGCAGCTCACAGGGGGCTAATGAAAAACTGTTTTTT.

Concerning this clone itself: Other DNA sequences in this sample translate to the same CDR3. J is TRBJ2-2 and V is TRBV19, with TRBD2 matching 7 bases. The CDR3 loop spans 14 amino acids. After removal of 6 bases from V and 2 bases from J, the junction contained 3 bases not matched to a gene. Germline CDR1 reads LNHDA; CDR2 reads SQIVND (reference sequence). The CDR3 sequence is CASRGGFNTGELFF. The CDR3 coding sequence is TGTGCCAGTAGGGGGGGGTTCAACACCGGGGAGCTGTTTTTT.

This chain uses TRBV6-6 with TRBJ1-1; 10 nucleotides align to TRBD1. CDR1 is MNHNY and CDR2 is SVGAGI in the germline V gene (reference sequence). This CDR3 has 14 residues. Trimming took 2 bases from V and 6 from J; bases not matched to a gene: 3. CDR3 protein: CASSYRGQGAEAFF. The CDR3 DNA sequence: TGTGCCAGCAGTTACCGAGGACAGGGGGCTGAAGCTTTCTTT.